This T cell receptor beta chain originates from a study of cytomegalovirus exposure and HLA in healthy donors. Study overall: There were 70 million to 95 million unique TCRs (from HLA-typed donors) in an early data release. Study outcomes and limitations: Using the classifier, cytomegalovirus status was reportedly diagnosed with high specificity and sensitivity. A later analysis reportedly found that, within productive TCRs, an Asian-associated ancestry cluster had fewer N-insertions than the mean observed across the approximately 670 donors.

Concerning this clone: Its matching antigen is unknown.

60 Vbeta and 13 Jbeta primers were used in PCR. Sequencing was performed with immunoSEQ multiplex PCR; in TCRdb, only in-frame clones are kept and a portion is missing. The sample has roughly 280,000 clones, roughly two thirds seen once. Germline CDR1 reads LNHDA; CDR2 reads SQIVND (reference sequence). There are 17 residues in the CDR3. Losses at the gene ends were 3 bases for V and 2 bases for J; bases not matched to a gene: 3. This chain links TRBV19 with TRBJ2-2; 13 bases fit TRBD2. This sequence was found in a female donor in good health and CMV-seronegative. The sequencing sample was made of PBMCs. The CDR3 DNA sequence: TGTGCCAGTAGTATGGGACTAGCGGGGCTTAACACCGGGGAGCTGTTTTTT. Translating gives CASSMGLAGLNTGELFF.